This T cell receptor (beta chain) was profiled in a study of radiotherapy plus CTLA-4 blockade in lung cancer. Findings and limits, study-wide: After treatment with radiotherapy plus ipilimumab, TCR clones that came from the tumor expanded in blood.

People whose metastatic non-small-cell lung cancer was chemo-refractory got focal radiation along with CTLA-4 blockade by ipilimumab. With regard to this clone: Its matching antigen is unknown.

This CDR3 region has 14 residues. Trimming took off 3 bases at V and 5 bases at J, with 14 bases between the two ends. Per the germline V gene, CDR1 is LNHDA and CDR2 is SQIVND (reference sequence). Only in-frame clones appear in the TCRdb table, and some are missing; sequencing was by immunoSEQ multiplex PCR. The sample has under 100,000 clones, approximately 82% seen once. The TCR comes from a human donor with non-small cell lung cancer that progressed on radiotherapy plus ipilimumab. The rearrangement joins TRBV19 to TRBJ2-7; the D gene is possibly TRBD2 (6 bases). The sequencing used peripheral blood, collected from a patient treated with radiotherapy plus ipilimumab. CDR3 region: CASSIRAGGDEQYF. In DNA form, the CDR3 reads TGTGCCAGTAGTATCAGGGCCGGCGGGGACGAGCAGTACTTC.